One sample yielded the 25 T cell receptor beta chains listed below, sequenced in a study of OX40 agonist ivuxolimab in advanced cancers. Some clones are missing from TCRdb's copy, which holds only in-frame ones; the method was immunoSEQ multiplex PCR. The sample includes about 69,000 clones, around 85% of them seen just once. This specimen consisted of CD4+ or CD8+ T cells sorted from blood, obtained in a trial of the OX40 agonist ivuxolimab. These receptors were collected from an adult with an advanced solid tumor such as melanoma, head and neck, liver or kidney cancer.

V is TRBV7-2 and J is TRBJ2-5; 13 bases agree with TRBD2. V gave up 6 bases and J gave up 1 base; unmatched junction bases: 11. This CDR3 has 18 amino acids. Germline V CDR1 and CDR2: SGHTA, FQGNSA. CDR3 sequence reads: CASSRRTSGGLLQETQYF. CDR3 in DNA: TGTGCCAGCAGTCGACGGACTAGCGGGGGCCTTCTCCAAGAGACCCAGTACTTC. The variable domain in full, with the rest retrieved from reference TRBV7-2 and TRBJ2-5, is GAGVSQSPSNKVTEKGKDVELRCDPISGHTALYWYRQSLGQGLEFLIYFQGNSAPDKSGLPSDRFSAERTGGSVSTLTIQRTQQEDSAVYLCASSRRTSGGLLQETQYFGPGTRLLVL.

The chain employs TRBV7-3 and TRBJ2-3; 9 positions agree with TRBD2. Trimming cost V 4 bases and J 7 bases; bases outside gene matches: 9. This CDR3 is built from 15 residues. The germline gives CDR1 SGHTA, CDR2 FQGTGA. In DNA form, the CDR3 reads TGTGCCAGCAGCTGGGGCGGGAGGGCCGTGAATACGCAGTATTTT. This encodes CASSWGGRAVNTQYF.

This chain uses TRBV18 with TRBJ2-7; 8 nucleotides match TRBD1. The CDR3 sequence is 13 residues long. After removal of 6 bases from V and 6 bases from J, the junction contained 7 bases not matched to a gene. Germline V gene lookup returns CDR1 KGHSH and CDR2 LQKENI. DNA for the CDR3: TGTGCCAGCTCTGGACAGGGCCTATCCGAGCAGTACTTC. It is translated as CASSGQGLSEQYF.

CDR3 in DNA: TGTGCCAGCAGCTTAACGGGACAGGGTTACCCCTACGAGCAGTACTTC. The encoded protein is CASSLTGQGYPYEQYF. The V gene is TRBV5-4, the J gene TRBJ2-7, with 9 nucleotides matching TRBD1. Germline loops: CDR1 SGHNT, CDR2 YYREEE (reference sequence). This CDR3 spans 16 amino acids. The ends lost 2 bases at V and 2 bases at J; junction bases unmatched: 8.

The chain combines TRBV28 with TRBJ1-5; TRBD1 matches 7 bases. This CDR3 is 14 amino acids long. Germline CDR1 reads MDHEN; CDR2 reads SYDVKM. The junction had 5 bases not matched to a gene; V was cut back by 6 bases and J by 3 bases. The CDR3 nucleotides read TGTGCCAGCAGACCGACAGGGACCAATCAGCCCCAGCATTTT. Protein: CASRPTGTNQPQHF.

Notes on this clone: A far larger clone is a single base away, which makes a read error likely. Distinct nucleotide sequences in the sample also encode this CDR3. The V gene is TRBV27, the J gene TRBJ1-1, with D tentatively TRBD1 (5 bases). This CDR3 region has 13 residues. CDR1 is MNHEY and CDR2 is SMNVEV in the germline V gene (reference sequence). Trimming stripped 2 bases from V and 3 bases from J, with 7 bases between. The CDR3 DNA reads TGTGCCAGCAGTTTACAGGGAGACACTGAAGCTTTCTTT. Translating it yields CASSLQGDTEAFF.

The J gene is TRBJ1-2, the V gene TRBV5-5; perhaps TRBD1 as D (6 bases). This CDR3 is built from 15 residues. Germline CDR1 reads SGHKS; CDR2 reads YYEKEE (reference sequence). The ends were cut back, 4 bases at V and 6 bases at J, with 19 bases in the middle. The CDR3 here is CASSMFQGPLDGYTF. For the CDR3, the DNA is TGTGCCAGCAGCATGTTCCAGGGGCCCCTAGATGGCTACACCTTC.

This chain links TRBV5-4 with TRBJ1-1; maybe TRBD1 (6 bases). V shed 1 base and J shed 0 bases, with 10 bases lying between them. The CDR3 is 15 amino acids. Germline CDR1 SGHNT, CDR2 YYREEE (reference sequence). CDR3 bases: TGTGCCAGCAGCTTGCCGCAGGGGCTGAACACTGAAGCTTTCTTT. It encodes CASSLPQGLNTEAFF.

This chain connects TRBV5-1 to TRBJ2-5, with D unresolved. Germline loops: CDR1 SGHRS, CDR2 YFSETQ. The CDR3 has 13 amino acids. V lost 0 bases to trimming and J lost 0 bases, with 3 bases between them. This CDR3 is CASSLEYQETQYF. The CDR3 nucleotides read TGCGCCAGCAGCTTGGAATACCAAGAGACCCAGTACTTC.

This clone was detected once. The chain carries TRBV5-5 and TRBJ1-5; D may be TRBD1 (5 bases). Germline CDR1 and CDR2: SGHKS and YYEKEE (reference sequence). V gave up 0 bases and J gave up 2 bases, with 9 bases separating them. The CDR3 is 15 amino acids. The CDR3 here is CASSLGGTGNQPQHF. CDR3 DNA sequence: TGTGCCAGCAGCTTGGGAGGGACGGGCAATCAGCCCCAGCATTTT.

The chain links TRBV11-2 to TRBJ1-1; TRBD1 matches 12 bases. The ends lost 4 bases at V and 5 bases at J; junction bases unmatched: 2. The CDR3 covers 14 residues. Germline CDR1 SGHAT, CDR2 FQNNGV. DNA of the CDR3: TGTGCCAGCAGCTGGGACAGGGGGCTTACTGAAGCTTTCTTT. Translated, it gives CASSWDRGLTEAFF.

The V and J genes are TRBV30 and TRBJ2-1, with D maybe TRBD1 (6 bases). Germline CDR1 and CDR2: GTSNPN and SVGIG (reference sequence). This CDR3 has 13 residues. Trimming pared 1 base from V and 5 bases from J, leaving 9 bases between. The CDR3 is CAWSDRVDNEQFF. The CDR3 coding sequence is TGTGCCTGGAGTGACAGGGTGGACAATGAGCAGTTCTTC. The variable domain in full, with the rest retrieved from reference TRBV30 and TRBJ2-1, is SQTIHQWPATLVQPVGSPLSLECTVEGTSNPNLYWYRQAAGRGLQLLFYSVGIGQISSEVPQNLSASRPQDRQFILSSKKLLLSDSGFYLCAWSDRVDNEQFFGPGTRLTVL.

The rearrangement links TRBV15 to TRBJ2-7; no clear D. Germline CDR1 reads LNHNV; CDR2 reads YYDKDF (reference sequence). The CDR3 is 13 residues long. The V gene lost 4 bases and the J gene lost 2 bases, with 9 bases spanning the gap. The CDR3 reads CATSIRAPYEQYF. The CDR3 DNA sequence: TGTGCCACCAGCATCCGGGCCCCCTACGAGCAGTACTTC.

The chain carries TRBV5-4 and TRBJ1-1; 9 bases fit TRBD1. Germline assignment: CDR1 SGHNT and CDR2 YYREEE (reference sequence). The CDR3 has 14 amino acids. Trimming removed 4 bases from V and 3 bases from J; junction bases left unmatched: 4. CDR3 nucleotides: TGTGCCAGCAGCGGTTACAGGGGGCACACTGAAGCTTTCTTT. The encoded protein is CASSGYRGHTEAFF.

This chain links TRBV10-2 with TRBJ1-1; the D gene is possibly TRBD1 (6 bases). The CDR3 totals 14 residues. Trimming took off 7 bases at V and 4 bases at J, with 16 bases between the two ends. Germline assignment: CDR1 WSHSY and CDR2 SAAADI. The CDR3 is CASISSGGGTEAFF. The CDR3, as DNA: TGCGCCAGCATTTCGTCCGGGGGCGGCACTGAAGCTTTCTTT.

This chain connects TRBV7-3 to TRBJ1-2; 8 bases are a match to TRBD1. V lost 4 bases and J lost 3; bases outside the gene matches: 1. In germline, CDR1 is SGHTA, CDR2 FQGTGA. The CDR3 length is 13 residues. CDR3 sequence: CASSSGQDYGYTF. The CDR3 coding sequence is TGTGCCAGCAGCTCGGGACAGGACTATGGCTACACCTTC.

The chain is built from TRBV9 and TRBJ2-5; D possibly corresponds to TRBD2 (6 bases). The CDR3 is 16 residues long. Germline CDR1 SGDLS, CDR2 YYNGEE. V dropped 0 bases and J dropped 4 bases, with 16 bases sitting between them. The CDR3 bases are TGTGCCAGCAGCGTAGGGGGCGGGGCGCTGGGAGAGACCCAGTACTTC. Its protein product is CASSVGGGALGETQYF.

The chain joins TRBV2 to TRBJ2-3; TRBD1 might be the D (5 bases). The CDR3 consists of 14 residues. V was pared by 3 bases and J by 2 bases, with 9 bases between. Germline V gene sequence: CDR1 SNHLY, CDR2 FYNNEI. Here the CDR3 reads CASSDRQLTDTQYF. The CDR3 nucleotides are TGTGCCAGCAGTGATCGACAGCTCACAGATACGCAGTATTTT. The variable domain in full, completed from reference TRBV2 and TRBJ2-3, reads EPEVTQTPSHQVTQMGQEVILRCVPISNHLYFYWYRQILGQKVEFLVSFYNNEISEKSEIFDDQFSVERPDGSNFTLKIRSTKLEDSAMYFCASSDRQLTDTQYFGPGTRLTVL.

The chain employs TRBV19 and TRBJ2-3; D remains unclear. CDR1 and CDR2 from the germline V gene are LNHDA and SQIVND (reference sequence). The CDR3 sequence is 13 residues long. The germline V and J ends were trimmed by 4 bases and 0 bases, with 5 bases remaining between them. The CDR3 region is CASSSHSTDTQYF. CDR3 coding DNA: TGTGCCAGTAGTAGTCACAGCACAGATACGCAGTATTTT.

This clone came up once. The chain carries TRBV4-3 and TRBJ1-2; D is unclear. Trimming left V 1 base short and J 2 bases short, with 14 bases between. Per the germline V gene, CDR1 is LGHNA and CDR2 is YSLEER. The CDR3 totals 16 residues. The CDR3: CASSQGITDKNYGYTF. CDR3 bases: TGCGCCAGCAGCCAAGGAATTACAGATAAGAACTATGGCTACACCTTC.

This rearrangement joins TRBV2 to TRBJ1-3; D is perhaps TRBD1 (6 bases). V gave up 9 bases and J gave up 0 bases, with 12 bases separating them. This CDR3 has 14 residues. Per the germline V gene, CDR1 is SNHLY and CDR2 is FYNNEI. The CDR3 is CASTGQISGNTIYF. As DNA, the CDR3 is TGTGCCAGTACCGGACAGATCTCTGGAAACACCATATATTTT.

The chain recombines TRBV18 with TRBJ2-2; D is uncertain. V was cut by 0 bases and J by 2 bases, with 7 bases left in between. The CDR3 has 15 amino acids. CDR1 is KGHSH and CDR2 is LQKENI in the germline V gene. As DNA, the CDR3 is TGTGCCAGCTCACCACCCGTAGAAAACACCGGGGAGCTGTTTTTT. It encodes CASSPPVENTGELFF.

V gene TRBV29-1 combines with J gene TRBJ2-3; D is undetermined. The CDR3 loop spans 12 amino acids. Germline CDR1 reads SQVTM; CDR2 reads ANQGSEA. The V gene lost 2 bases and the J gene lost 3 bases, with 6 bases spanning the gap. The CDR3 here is CSVEKQTDTQYF. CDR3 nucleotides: TGCAGCGTTGAAAAGCAGACAGATACGCAGTATTTT.

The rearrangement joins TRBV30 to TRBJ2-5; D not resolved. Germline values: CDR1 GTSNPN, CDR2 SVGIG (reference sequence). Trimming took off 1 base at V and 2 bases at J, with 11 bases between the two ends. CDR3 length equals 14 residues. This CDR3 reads CAWSGGSRQETQYF. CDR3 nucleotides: TGTGCCTGGAGTGGAGGTAGTAGACAAGAGACCCAGTACTTC.

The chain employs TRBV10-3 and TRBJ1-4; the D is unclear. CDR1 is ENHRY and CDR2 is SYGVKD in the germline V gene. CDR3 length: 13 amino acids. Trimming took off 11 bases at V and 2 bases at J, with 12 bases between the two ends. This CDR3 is CASQELTNEKLFF. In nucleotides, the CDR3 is TGTGCCTCCCAAGAACTTACTAATGAAAAACTGTTTTTT.